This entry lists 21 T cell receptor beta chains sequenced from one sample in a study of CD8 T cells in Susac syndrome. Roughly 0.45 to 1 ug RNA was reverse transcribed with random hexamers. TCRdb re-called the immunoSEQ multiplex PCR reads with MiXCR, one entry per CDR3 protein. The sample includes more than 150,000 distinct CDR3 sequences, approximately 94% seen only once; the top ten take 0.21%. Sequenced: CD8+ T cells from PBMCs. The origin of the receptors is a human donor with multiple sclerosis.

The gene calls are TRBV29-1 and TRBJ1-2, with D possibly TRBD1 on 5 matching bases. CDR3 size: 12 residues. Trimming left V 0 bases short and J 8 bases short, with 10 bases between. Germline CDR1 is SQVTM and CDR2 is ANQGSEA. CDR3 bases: TGCAGCGTTGAAGATCAGGGAAAAGGCTACACCTTC. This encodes CSVEDQGKGYTF.

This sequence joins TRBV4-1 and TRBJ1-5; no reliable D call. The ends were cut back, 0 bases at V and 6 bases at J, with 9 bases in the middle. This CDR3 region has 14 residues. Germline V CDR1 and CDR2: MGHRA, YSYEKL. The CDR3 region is CASSQERSPQPQHF. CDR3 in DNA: TGCGCCAGCAGCCAAGAACGATCCCCTCAGCCCCAGCATTTT.

CDR3 residues: CAWRFGNTIYF. As DNA, the CDR3 is TGTGCCTGGAGGTTTGGAAACACCATATATTTT. The V and J genes are TRBV30 and TRBJ1-3; D uncertain. This CDR3 contains 11 residues. V gave up 3 bases and J gave up 3 bases, with 3 bases separating them. In germline, CDR1 is GTSNPN, CDR2 SVGIG (reference sequence).

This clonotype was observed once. Here the CDR3 reads CASSSPTSSHEQYF. The CDR3 DNA is TGCGCCAGCAGCTCCCCGACTAGCAGCCACGAGCAGTACTTC. The V and J genes are TRBV5-1 and TRBJ2-7, with 7 bases lining up with TRBD2. Trimming removed 3 bases from V and 5 bases from J; junction bases left unmatched: 8. Germline CDR1 SGHRS, CDR2 YFSETQ. The CDR3 runs 14 residues. The full variable domain, completed using reference TRBV5-1 and TRBJ2-7, is KAGVTQTPRYLIKTRGQQVTLSCSPISGHRSVSWYQQTPGQGLQFLFEYFSETQRNKGNFPGRFSGRQFSNSRSEMNVSTLELGDSALYLCASSSPTSSHEQYFGPGTRLTVT.

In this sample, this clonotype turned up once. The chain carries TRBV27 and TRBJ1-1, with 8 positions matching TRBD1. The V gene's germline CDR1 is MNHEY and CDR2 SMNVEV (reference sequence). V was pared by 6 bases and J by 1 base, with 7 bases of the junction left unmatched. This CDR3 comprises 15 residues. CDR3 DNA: TGTGCCAGCAGACCAGGGGGCGCGGGGAACACTGAAGCTTTCTTT. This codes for CASRPGGAGNTEAFF.

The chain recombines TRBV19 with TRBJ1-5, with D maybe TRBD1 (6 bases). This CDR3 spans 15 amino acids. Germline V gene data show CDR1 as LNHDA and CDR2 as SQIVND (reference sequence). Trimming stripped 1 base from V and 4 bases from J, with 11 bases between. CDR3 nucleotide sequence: TGTGCCAGTAGTATAGCCGGACAGACAAATCAGCCCCAGCATTTT. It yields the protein CASSIAGQTNQPQHF. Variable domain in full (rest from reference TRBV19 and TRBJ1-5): DGGITQSPKYLFRKEGQNVTLSCEQNLNHDAMYWYRQDPGQGLRLIYYSQIVNDFQKGDIAEGYSVSREKKESFPLTVTSAQKNPTAFYLCASSIAGQTNQPQHFGDGTRLSIL.

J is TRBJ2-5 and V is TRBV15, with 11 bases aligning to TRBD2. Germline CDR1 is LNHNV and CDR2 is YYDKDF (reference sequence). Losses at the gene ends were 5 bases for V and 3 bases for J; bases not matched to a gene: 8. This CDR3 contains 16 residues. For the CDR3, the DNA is TGTGCCACCAGCGGTAGCGGGGGGGGAGTTGAAGAGACCCAGTACTTC. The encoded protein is CATSGSGGGVEETQYF.

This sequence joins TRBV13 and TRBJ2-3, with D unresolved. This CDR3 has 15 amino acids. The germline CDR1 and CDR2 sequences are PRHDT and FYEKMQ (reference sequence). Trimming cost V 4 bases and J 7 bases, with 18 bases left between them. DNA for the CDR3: TGTGCCAGCAGCTCCCCCCACTCCCGTTTTTATACGCAGTATTTT. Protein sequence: CASSSPHSRFYTQYF. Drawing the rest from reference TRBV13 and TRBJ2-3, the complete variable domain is AAGVIQSPRHLIKEKRETATLKCYPIPRHDTVYWYQQGPGQDPQFLISFYEKMQSDKGSIPDRFSAQQFSDYHSELNMSSLELGDSALYFCASSSPHSRFYTQYFGPGTRLTVL.

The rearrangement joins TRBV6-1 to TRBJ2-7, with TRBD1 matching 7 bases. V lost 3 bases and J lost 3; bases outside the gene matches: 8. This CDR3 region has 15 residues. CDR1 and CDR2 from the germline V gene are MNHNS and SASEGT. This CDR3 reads CASSERMTGLYEQYF. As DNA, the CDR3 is TGTGCCAGCAGTGAGCGAATGACAGGGCTCTACGAGCAGTACTTC.

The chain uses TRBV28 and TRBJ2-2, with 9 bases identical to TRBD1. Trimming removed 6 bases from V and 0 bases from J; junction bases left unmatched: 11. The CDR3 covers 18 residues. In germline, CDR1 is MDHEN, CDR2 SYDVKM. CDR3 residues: CASSNLRDRASNTGELFF. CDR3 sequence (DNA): TGTGCCAGCAGCAATCTCCGGGACAGGGCATCGAACACCGGGGAGCTGTTTTTT.

The CDR3 sequence: CSVESGPAEQFF. CDR3 DNA sequence: TGCAGCGTTGAGAGCGGCCCAGCTGAGCAGTTCTTC. The rearrangement links TRBV29-1 to TRBJ2-1, with D perhaps matching TRBD2 (5 bases). Germline V gene data show CDR1 as SQVTM and CDR2 as ANQGSEA. Deletions cut 3 bases from V and 9 bases from J, with 12 bases between. The CDR3 consists of 12 residues.

Written as DNA, the CDR3 is TGCGCCAGCAGCCAAGAAGGAAGCGGGGGAGCCACCTACGAGCAGTACTTC. It codes for CASSQEGSGGATYEQYF. The V gene is TRBV4-1, the J gene TRBJ2-7, with 8 positions matching TRBD2. The J segment lost 2 bases and the V segment lost 0 bases, leaving 9 bases of the junction unmatched. The CDR3 runs 17 residues. CDR1 and CDR2 from the germline V gene are MGHRA and YSYEKL.

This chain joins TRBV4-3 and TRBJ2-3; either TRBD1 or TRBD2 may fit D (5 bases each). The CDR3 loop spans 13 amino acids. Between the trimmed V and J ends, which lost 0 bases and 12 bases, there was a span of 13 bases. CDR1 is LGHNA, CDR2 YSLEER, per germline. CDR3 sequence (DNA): TGCGCCAGCAGCCAAGATGGGGGATCCCCACAGTATTTT. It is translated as CASSQDGGSPQYF.

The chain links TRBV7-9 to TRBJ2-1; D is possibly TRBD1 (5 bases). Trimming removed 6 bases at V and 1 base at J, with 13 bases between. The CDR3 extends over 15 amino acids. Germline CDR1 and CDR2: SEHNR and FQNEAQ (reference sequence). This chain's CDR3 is CASSFSSGSYNEQFF. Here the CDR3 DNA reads TGTGCCAGCAGTTTTTCCTCAGGGTCCTACAATGAGCAGTTCTTC. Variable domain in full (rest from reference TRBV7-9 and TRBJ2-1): DTGVSQNPRHKITKRGQNVTFRCDPISEHNRLYWYRQTLGQGPEFLTYFQNEAQLEKSRLLSDRFSAERPKGSFSTLEIQRTEQGDSAMYLCASSFSSGSYNEQFFGPGTRLTVL.

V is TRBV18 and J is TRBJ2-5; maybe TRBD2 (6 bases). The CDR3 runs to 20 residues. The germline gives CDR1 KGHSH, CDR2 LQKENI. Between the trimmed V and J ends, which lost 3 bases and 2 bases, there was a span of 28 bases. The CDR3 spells CASSPPYGFRGLRIQETQYF. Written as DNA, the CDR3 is TGTGCCAGCTCACCCCCCTATGGCTTTCGGGGACTCAGGATTCAAGAGACCCAGTACTTC. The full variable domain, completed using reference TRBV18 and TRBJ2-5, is NAGVMQNPRHLVRRRGQEARLRCSPMKGHSHVYWYRQLPEEGLKFMVYLQKENIIDESGMPKERFSAEFPKEGPSILRIQQVVRGDSAAYFCASSPPYGFRGLRIQETQYFGPGTRLLVL.

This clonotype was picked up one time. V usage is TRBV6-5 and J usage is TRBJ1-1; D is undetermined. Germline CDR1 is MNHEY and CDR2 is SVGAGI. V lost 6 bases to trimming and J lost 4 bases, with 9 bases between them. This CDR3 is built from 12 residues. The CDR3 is CASSPHGTEAFF. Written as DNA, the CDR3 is TGTGCCAGCAGCCCCCATGGCACTGAAGCTTTCTTT.

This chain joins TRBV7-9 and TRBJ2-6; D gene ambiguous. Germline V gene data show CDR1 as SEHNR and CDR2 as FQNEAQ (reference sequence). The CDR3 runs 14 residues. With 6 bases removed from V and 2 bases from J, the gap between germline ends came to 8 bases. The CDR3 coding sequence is TGTGCCAGCAGTCCCCGAACTGGGGCCAACGTCCTGACTTTC. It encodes CASSPRTGANVLTF. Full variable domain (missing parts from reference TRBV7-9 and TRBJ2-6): DTGVSQNPRHKITKRGQNVTFRCDPISEHNRLYWYRQTLGQGPEFLTYFQNEAQLEKSRLLSDRFSAERPKGSFSTLEIQRTEQGDSAMYLCASSPRTGANVLTFGAGSRLTVL.

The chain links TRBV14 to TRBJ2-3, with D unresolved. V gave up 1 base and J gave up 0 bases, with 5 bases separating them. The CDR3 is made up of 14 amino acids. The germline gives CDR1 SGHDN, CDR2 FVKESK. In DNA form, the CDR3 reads TGTGCCAGCAGCCAAGTCTCTAGCACAGATACGCAGTATTTT. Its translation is CASSQVSSTDTQYF.

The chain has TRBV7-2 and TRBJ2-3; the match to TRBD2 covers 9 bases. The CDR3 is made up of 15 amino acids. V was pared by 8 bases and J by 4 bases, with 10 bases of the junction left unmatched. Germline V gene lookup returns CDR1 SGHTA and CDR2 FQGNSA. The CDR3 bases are TGTGCCAGCCTGGCCGCGGGGGGGTTGCCAGATACGCAGTATTTT. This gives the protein CASLAAGGLPDTQYF.

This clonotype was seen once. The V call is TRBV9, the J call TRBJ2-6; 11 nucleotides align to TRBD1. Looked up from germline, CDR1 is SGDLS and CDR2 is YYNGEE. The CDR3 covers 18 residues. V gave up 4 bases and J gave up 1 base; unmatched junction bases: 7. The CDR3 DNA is TGTGCCAGCAGCTCGCCGGGACAGGGGGAGTCTGGGGCCAACGTCCTGACTTTC. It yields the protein CASSSPGQGESGANVLTF. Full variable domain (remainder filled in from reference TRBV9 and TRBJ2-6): DSGVTQTPKHLITATGQRVTLRCSPRSGDLSVYWYQQSLDQGLQFLIQYYNGEERAKGNILERFSAQQFPDLHSELNLSSLELGDSALYFCASSSPGQGESGANVLTFGAGSRLTVL.

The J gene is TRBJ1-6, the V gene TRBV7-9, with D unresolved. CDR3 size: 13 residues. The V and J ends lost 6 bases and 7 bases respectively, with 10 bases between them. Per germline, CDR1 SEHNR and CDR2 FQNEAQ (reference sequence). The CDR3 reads CASSPEGNSPLHF. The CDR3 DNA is TGTGCCAGCAGTCCCGAAGGGAATTCACCCCTCCACTTT.